This is a list of T cell receptor beta chains from one sample in a study of intratumoral heterogeneity in liver cancer. The method was immunoSEQ multiplex PCR; TCRdb's version includes in-frame clones alone and lacks a portion of them. The sample consists of roughly 7,000 clones, about 55% of them appearing once. The sequencing here drew on tumor tissue, taken before any cancer treatment. The origin of the receptors is a man between 65 and 85 years old with hepatocellular carcinoma. Each CDR3 is given without its conserved first and last residue.

v_call	cdr3_length	j_call	cdr3_aa
TRBV5-1	12	TRBJ1-1	ASSPLGRGTEAF
TRBV19	14	TRBJ1-2	ASSIGQQGGIYGYT
TRBV3-1/TRBV3-2	13	TRBJ1-3	ASSYGRGAGNTIY
TRBV12-3/TRBV12-4	11	TRBJ2-2	ASSWVNTGELF
TRBV30	11	TRBJ1-5	AWSVDSNQPQH
TRBV4-1	14	TRBJ1-1	ASSQETKAARAEAF
TRBV6-5	12	TRBJ1-2	ASTMVQGIYGYT
TRBV5-1	11	TRBJ1-1	ASSLEGRPEAF
TRBV2	11	TRBJ2-3	ASSLDSTDTQY
TRBV20-1	8	TRBJ2-3	SVKTDTQY
TRBV6-1	15	TRBJ1-1	ASSAPHPGRMNTEAF
TRBV7-6	13	TRBJ2-5	ASSLQEGPGETQY
TRBV9	16	TRBJ2-5	ASSPMVRDLATAETQY
TRBV18	11	TRBJ1-1	ASFSTGAPEAF
TRBV1	13	TRBJ1-4	TSSQPTGRAPKLF
TRBV6-5	13	TRBJ2-2	ASSWSQTLTGELF
TRBV7-3	13	TRBJ2-7	ASSLMRGAAYEQY
TRBV18	11	TRBJ1-5	ASSIDRNQPQH
TRBV4-1	13	TRBJ1-1	ASSQGQVMNTEAF
TRBV7-2	13	TRBJ1-3	ASSLAGVSGNTIY
TRBV10-3	14	TRBJ1-1	AISEFAEKVNTEAF
TRBV6-5	12	TRBJ2-1	ASRTGASYNEQF
TRBV27	12	TRBJ1-1	ASSLAATNTEAF
TRBV2	12	TRBJ2-2	ASSGTGGTGELF
TRBV27	11	TRBJ2-5	ASSFGGGETQY
TRBV7-9	13	TRBJ2-1	ASTTRAGMRNEQF
TRBV5-1	13	TRBJ2-1	ASSLGRGGSNEQF
TRBV28	10	TRBJ1-1	ASRGTVIEAF
TRBV18	14	TRBJ1-1	ASSPAKQGAATEAF
TRBV5-1	14	TRBJ2-3	ASSFNSGGATDTQY
TRBV6-5	12	TRBJ2-1	ASSPPDRYNEQF
TRBV7-6	12	TRBJ2-1	ASSLQGVYNEQF
TRBV5-5	14	TRBJ1-1	ASSLRAGAGWTEAF
TRBV19	12	TRBJ1-5	ASSIVQGWQPQH
TRBV7-9	14	TRBJ2-1	ASSPGGTGGYNEQF
TRBV27	15	TRBJ2-7	ASSLRSTSGGTYEQY
TRBV19	14	TRBJ1-1	ASITLPGQGSTEAF
TRBV10-3	9	TRBJ1-2	AIFGLYGYT
TRBV7-8	13	TRBJ2-1	ASSLSGQRYNEQF
TRBV19	11	TRBJ2-1	ASGNSAYNEQF
TRBV20-1	14	TRBJ2-1	SASLARTSGGGEQF
TRBV9	10	TRBJ2-1	ASSAHSGEQF
TRBV27	13	TRBJ2-5	ASSSIPGYRETQY
TRBV5-6	13	TRBJ2-7	ASSLVGTVSYEQY
TRBV9	12	TRBJ2-2	ASSVEPDPRELF
TRBV9	9	TRBJ1-2	ASSGNYGYT